This T cell receptor beta chain was captured in a study of T-cell memory formation after mild COVID-19. One entry per CDR3 protein, called by TCRdb with MiXCR from the 5' RACE reads. Of about 250,000 distinct CDR3 sequences in the sample, 15% were seen once. Germline loops: CDR1 SEHNR, CDR2 FQNEAQ (reference sequence). V was clipped by 5 bases and J by 2 bases, with 18 bases between them. This CDR3 is 16 amino acids long. This TCR was sampled from an adult woman who had mild COVID-19 (a few samples of this study predate the infection). Cell type and time point are not known. The chain links TRBV7-9 to TRBJ1-2, with a tentative D call TRBD1 (6 bases). Sequencing was carried out using PBMCs or a T cell subset sorted from them (not recorded which). This CDR3 reads CASSRGPQGVNYGYTF. CDR3 DNA sequence: TGTGCCAGCAGCCGAGGGCCACAGGGAGTGAACTATGGCTACACCTTC.